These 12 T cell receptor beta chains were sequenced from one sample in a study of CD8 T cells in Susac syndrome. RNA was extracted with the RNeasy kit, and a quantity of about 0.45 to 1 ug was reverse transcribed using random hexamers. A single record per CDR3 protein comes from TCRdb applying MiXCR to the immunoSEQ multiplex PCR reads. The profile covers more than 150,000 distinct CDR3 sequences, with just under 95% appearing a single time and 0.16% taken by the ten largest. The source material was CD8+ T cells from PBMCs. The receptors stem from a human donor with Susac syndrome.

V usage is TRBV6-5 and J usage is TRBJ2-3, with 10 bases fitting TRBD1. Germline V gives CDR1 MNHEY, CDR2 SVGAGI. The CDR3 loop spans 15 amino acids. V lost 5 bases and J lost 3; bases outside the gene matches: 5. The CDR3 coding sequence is TGTGCCAGCAGTCCTAGGACAGGGGGGACAGATACGCAGTATTTT. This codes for CASSPRTGGTDTQYF.

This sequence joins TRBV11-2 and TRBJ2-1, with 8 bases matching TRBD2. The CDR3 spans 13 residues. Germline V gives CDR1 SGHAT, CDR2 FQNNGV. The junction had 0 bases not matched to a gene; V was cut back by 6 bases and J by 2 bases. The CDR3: CASRTSAYNEQFF. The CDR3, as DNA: TGTGCCAGCAGGACTAGCGCCTACAATGAGCAGTTCTTC.

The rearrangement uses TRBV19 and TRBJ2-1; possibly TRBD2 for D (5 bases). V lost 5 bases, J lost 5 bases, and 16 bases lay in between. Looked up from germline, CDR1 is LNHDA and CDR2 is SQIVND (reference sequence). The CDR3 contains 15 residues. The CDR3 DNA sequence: TGTGCCAGTAGTCCGGGGAGAAAGGTCGACAATGAGCAGTTCTTC. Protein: CASSPGRKVDNEQFF.

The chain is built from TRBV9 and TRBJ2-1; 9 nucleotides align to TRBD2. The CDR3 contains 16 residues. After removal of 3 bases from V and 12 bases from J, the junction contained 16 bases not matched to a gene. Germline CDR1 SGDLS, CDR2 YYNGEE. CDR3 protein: CASSEAGTSLTHLQFF. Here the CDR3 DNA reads TGTGCCAGCAGCGAGGCGGGGACTAGCTTGACACACCTGCAGTTCTTC.

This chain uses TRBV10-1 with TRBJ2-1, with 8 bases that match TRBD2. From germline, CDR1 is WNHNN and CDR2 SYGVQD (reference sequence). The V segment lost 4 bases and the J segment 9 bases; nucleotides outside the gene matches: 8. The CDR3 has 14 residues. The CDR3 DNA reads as TGCGCCAGCAGTGTGGGTAGCGGGATGGGTGAGCAGTTCTTC. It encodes CASSVGSGMGEQFF.

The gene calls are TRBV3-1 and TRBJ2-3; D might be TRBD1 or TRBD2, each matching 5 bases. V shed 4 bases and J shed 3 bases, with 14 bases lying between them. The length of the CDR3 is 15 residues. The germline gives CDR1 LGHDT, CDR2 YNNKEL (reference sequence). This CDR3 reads CASSPLGDVTDTQYF. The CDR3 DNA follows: TGTGCCAGCAGCCCCTTGGGGGATGTTACAGATACGCAGTATTTT.

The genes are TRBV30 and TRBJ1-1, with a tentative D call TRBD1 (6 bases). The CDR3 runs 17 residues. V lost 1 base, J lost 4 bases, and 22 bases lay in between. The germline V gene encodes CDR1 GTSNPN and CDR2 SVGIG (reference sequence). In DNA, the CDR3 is TGTGCCTGGAGTGGGTATCTGGGACACCTAATTAGCACTGAAGCTTTCTTT. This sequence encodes CAWSGYLGHLISTEAFF. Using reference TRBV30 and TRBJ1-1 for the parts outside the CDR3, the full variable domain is SQTIHQWPATLVQPVGSPLSLECTVEGTSNPNLYWYRQAAGRGLQLLFYSVGIGQISSEVPQNLSASRPQDRQFILSSKKLLLSDSGFYLCAWSGYLGHLISTEAFFGQGTRLTVV.

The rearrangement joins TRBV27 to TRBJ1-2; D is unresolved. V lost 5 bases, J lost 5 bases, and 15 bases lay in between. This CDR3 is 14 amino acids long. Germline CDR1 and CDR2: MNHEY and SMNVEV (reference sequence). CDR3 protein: CASSGGRAGYGYTF. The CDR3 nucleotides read TGTGCCAGCAGTGGCGGTAGGGCTGGGTATGGCTACACCTTC.

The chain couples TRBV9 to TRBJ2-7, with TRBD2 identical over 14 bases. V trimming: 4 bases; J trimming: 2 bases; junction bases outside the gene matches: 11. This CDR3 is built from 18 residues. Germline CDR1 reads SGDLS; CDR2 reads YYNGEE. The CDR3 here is CASSRSGTSGGQAYEQYF. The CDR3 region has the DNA TGTGCCAGCAGCAGGAGCGGGACTAGCGGGGGACAGGCCTACGAGCAGTACTTC.

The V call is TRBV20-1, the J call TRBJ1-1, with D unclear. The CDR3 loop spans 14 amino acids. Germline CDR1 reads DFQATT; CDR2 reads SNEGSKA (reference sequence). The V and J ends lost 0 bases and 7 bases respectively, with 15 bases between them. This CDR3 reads CSARDPGGGIEAFF. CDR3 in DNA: TGCAGTGCTAGAGATCCGGGAGGAGGCATTGAAGCTTTCTTT.

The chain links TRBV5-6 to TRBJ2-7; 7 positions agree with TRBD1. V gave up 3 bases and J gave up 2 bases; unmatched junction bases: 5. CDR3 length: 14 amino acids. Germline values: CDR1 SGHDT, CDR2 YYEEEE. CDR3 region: CASSSPGQTYEQYF. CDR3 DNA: TGTGCCAGCAGCTCGCCGGGACAGACCTACGAGCAGTACTTC.

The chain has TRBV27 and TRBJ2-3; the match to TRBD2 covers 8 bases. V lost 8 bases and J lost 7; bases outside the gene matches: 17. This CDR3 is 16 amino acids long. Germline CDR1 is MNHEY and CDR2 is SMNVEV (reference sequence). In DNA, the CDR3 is TGTGCCAGCTCGCTGGCGGGGGGCTCTCATACCTATACGCAGTATTTT. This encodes CASSLAGGSHTYTQYF.